Presented here are 9 T cell receptor beta chains from one specimen sequenced in a study of T cells in Graves' hyperthyroidism and ophthalmopathy. The CDR3 regions of TCR beta were amplified from RNA transcripts. Researchers ran a first-round RT-PCR on the TCR CDR3 using the HTBI primer set. From the multiplex PCR reads, TCRdb called clonotypes with MiXCR, one entry per CDR3 protein. The sample lists 550,000 to 600,000 distinct CDR3 sequences, roughly 17% occurring once. Sequencing was done on a sample of blood. These receptors originate from a woman younger than 35 with Graves' hyperthyroidism.

This clonotype was counted ten times or more. This chain uses TRBV3-1 with TRBJ2-1; 11 positions match TRBD2. Germline values: CDR1 LGHDT, CDR2 YNNKEL (reference sequence). V lost 3 bases and J lost 5; bases outside the gene matches: 6. The CDR3 sequence is 16 residues long. DNA for the CDR3: TGTGCCAGCAGCCAGCGTTTAGCGGGAGGGAACAATGAGCAGTTCTTC. Residues: CASSQRLAGGNNEQFF.

The chain employs TRBV6-1 and TRBJ1-5; D is unresolved. Trimming pared 8 bases from V and 1 base from J, leaving 15 bases between. There are 15 residues in the CDR3. In germline, CDR1 is MNHNS, CDR2 SASEGT. The CDR3 loop is CASGLRGISNQPQHF. DNA of the CDR3: TGTGCCAGCGGCCTAAGAGGAATAAGCAATCAGCCCCAGCATTTT.

In this sample, this clonotype turned up many times. The V call is TRBV20-1, the J call TRBJ2-1, with 8 bases matching TRBD2. Looked up from germline, CDR1 is DFQATT and CDR2 is SNEGSKA (reference sequence). The CDR3 covers 13 residues. The CDR3 sequence: CRPRGGLENEQFF. The CDR3 coding sequence is TGCAGACCCCGGGGGGGTCTAGAGAATGAGCAGTTCTTC.

At least ten counts were recorded for this clonotype. This rearrangement joins TRBV5-1 to TRBJ2-7, with 7 bases aligning to TRBD2. Germline values: CDR1 SGHRS, CDR2 YFSETQ. Trimming removed 0 bases from V and 2 bases from J; junction bases left unmatched: 8. This CDR3 comprises 16 residues. CDR3 bases: TGCGCCAGCAGCTTGGGTCTGGTGGCGGGAGCCTACGAGCAGTACTTC. Residues: CASSLGLVAGAYEQYF.

This clonotype was observed a handful of times. This chain connects TRBV5-1 to TRBJ2-5; D is tentatively TRBD1 or TRBD2 (5 bases each). CDR3 size: 16 residues. The germline V and J ends were trimmed by 0 bases and 3 bases, with 15 bases remaining between them. Germline CDR1 SGHRS, CDR2 YFSETQ. The CDR3 sequence is CASSLALYRGEETQYF. DNA for the CDR3: TGCGCCAGCAGCTTGGCCTTATACCGAGGGGAAGAGACCCAGTACTTC.

This clonotype came up once. For the CDR3, the DNA is TGTGCCAGTAGTATCCCAGGCCAGCCCCAGCATTTT. Translated: CASSIPGQPQHF. The chain uses TRBV19 and TRBJ1-5, with D uncertain. With 3 bases removed from V and 7 bases from J, the gap between germline ends came to 7 bases. CDR3 length equals 12 residues. CDR1 and CDR2 (germline): LNHDA, SQIVND (reference sequence). The whole variable domain, filled in from reference TRBV19 and TRBJ1-5, reads DGGITQSPKYLFRKEGQNVTLSCEQNLNHDAMYWYRQDPGQGLRLIYYSQIVNDFQKGDIAEGYSVSREKKESFPLTVTSAQKNPTAFYLCASSIPGQPQHFGDGTRLSIL.

This clonotype came up many times. The chain joins TRBV2 to TRBJ2-5; 9 nucleotides line up with TRBD2. This CDR3 has 16 residues. The V segment lost 4 bases and the J segment 1 base; nucleotides outside the gene matches: 7. Per germline, CDR1 SNHLY and CDR2 FYNNEI. The CDR3 here is CASSGRLAGSQETQYF. The CDR3, as DNA: TGTGCCAGCAGTGGCCGCCTAGCGGGGAGCCAAGAGACCCAGTACTTC.

Many counts were recorded for this clonotype. CDR3 sequence reads: CASSLPRTGKETQYF. As DNA, the CDR3 is TGTGCCAGCAGCTTACCCCGGACAGGCAAAGAGACCCAGTACTTC. The chain carries TRBV13 and TRBJ2-5, with 7 nucleotides matching TRBD1. This CDR3 contains 15 residues. Germline CDR1 reads PRHDT; CDR2 reads FYEKMQ (reference sequence). J was trimmed by 3 bases and V by 2 bases; bases with no gene match: 6. Variable domain in full (rest from reference TRBV13 and TRBJ2-5): AAGVIQSPRHLIKEKRETATLKCYPIPRHDTVYWYQQGPGQDPQFLISFYEKMQSDKGSIPDRFSAQQFSDYHSELNMSSLELGDSALYFCASSLPRTGKETQYFGPGTRLLVL.

This clonotype was seen many times. CDR3 in amino acids: CSARDPSATYTDTQYF. The CDR3 region has the DNA TGCAGTGCTAGAGATCCGTCGGCTACCTACACAGATACGCAGTATTTT. The rearrangement links TRBV20-1 to TRBJ2-3; D is uncertain. In germline, CDR1 is DFQATT, CDR2 SNEGSKA (reference sequence). This CDR3 region has 16 residues. The V end was cut by 0 bases, the J end by 2 bases, with 15 bases between.